A single T cell receptor (beta chain) is shown here with its context. No antigen is known for it. The sample holds no much larger clone one base away, and base qualities are not on file. Inclusive of the bounding cysteine and phenylalanine, the CDR3 is 14 residues long. Only the CDR3 part of the read is kept: 42 bases, read in frame from the first base. Compared with germline, V lacks 4 bases and J lacks 6 bases; bases without a gene match: 9. CDR1 and CDR2 are drawn from the germline V gene: SGDLS, YYNGEE. The sample originates from a study of blood T cell repertoires in COVID-19 (dated by TCRdb to 2018 to 2021). Describing the broader study: Samples from collaborators originated in the United States, Italy and Spain and spanned both the acute and convalescent phases of COVID-19. The prospective study material was composed of cDNA or gDNA derived from T cells, B-cell-depleted T cells, or PBMCs. A freely available public database, intended as a resource for researchers studying the immune response to SARS-CoV-2, is where the repertoires were released. Where available, HLA class I and class II types were obtained from metadata supplied by the sample provider rather than from assay-based typing. Samples came from the ongoing ImmuneRACE study (first 160 participants) plus 1,254 subjects from 6 global collaborators. Subjects who had been exposed to COVID-19, were actively infected with it, or had recovered from it provided the deeply sampled blood TCRbeta repertoires that made up the dataset. The sample metadata nearly always contained a de-identified subject ID, COVID-19 status, age in years and sex. Points the paper makes about the study in general: The amount of clinical and demographic metadata varied by source and participant and was provided uncurated.

The immunoSEQ Assay, a bias-controlled multiplex PCR, was used to amplify TCRbeta CDR3 regions from genomic DNA. In the paper's pipeline: Nucleated cell counts per sample were estimated from amplification of reference gene primers within the assay. To quantify the absolute abundance of each unique TCRbeta CDR3 rearrangement, sequence reads were collapsed and filtered. For each sample, productive Simpson clonality was calculated by taking the square root of Simpson's diversity index across productive rearrangements. As stored in TCRdb, this immuneACCESS dataset retains in-frame rearrangements with V and J assigned. A fraction of the clones does not appear; measured against another copy, unresolved V genes explain less than half of the discrepancy, and the remainder lacks a known reason. That table is the source of V, J and clone size, and D and trimming were worked out from the DNA. A total of roughly 140,000 clones appear in this sample, 80% of them only once. The top ten constitute around 3.4% of the sample.

Another Seattle source contributed samples from volunteer blood donors who had recovered from COVID-19. Whole blood was collected in K2EDTA tubes by collaborating institutions according to the institutions' own protocols. For TCRbeta analysis, collaborators shipped samples as frozen whole blood, isolated PBMCs, or DNA extracted from either of those sample types. The chain links TRBV9 with TRBJ1-2, with TRBD1 matching 7 junction bases. This sequence originates from a man aged 65-85 years who had recovered from COVID-19. The material sequenced was peripheral blood. The DNA sequence is TGTGCCAGCAGCCCCCGAGACAGGGACCATGGCTACACCTTC. Its protein reads: CASSPRDRDHGYTF.